This is a list of T cell receptor beta chains from one sample in a study of T cells in tuberculosis. Repertoires were generated with immunoSEQ multiplex PCR, while TCRdb's copy carries only in-frame clones and drops some. The data contain about 34,000 clones, 93% of them seen just once; the ten biggest clones take up about 10%. The source material was PBMCs, sampled at tuberculosis diagnosis. The receptors stem from an adult with tuberculosis. The CDR3 runs from the conserved cysteine through the conserved F or W. A D gene is named only where the DNA matches it firmly. Size is stated for part of the rows, as once, few or many counts, or as a class when the clone is expanded.

d_call	j_call	clone_size	v_call	cdr3_aa	cdr3_nt
TRBD2	TRBJ2-1	-	TRBV27	CASSGGPMNEQFF	TGTGCCAGCTCGGGAGGGCCGATGAATGAGCAGTTCTTC
-	TRBJ1-1	-	TRBV19	CASSIGGRGTEAFF	TGTGCCAGTAGTATAGGCGGGCGGGGCACTGAAGCTTTCTTT
-	TRBJ1-3	-	TRBV5-6	CASSYSSGNTIYF	TGTGCCAGCAGCTACAGCTCTGGAAACACCATATATTTT
-	TRBJ2-3	-	TRBV5-6	CASSLTGVHGTDTQYF	TGTGCCAGCAGCTTGACGGGAGTACATGGGACAGATACGCAGTATTTT
-	TRBJ2-7	-	TRBV5-1	CASSLGGTNPYEQYF	TGCGCCAGCAGCTTGGGGGGGACAAACCCCTACGAGCAGTACTTC
-	TRBJ2-7	once	TRBV4-1	CASSQVPGTPLEQYF	TGCGCCAGCAGCCAAGTTCCGGGGACTCCTCTCGAGCAGTACTTC
-	TRBJ2-7	-	TRBV6-5	CASSLDLNPSYEQYF	TGTGCCAGCAGTCTCGACTTGAACCCCTCCTACGAGCAGTACTTC
TRBD1	TRBJ2-6	-	TRBV9	CASSVESGQGSSGANVLTF	TGTGCCAGCAGCGTAGAGTCGGGACAGGGGAGCTCTGGGGCCAACGTCCTGACTTTC
TRBD1	TRBJ2-2	-	TRBV5-1	CASSSGTGVTGELFF	TGCGCCAGCAGCTCCGGGACAGGGGTAACCGGGGAGCTGTTTTTT
-	TRBJ1-5	-	TRBV2	CASSGSGGPNQPQHF	TGTGCCAGCAGTGGATCCGGGGGACCCAATCAGCCCCAGCATTTT
TRBD2	TRBJ2-1	once	TRBV6-5	CATRRGDPNEQFF	TGTGCCACCCGACGGGGGGACCCCAATGAGCAGTTCTTC
-	TRBJ1-5	-	TRBV6-5	CASSYSRGNQPQHF	TGTGCCAGCAGTTACTCGAGAGGAAATCAGCCCCAGCATTTT
-	TRBJ1-2	once	TRBV18	CASSPLAQLRGGANSNYGYTF	TGTGCCAGCTCACCACTCGCCCAGCTTAGGGGGGGCGCAAATTCCAACTATGGCTACACCTTC
TRBD1	TRBJ1-6	-	TRBV5-4	CASSLGQGTFPTNSPLHF	TGTGCCAGCAGCTTGGGACAGGGAACATTCCCCACAAATTCACCCCTCCACTTT
TRBD2	TRBJ2-7	-	TRBV4-1	CASSPSGGSYEQYF	TGCGCCAGCAGCCCTAGCGGGGGATCCTACGAGCAGTACTTC
-	TRBJ2-7	-	TRBV19	CASRFGGGDYEQYF	TGTGCCAGTAGATTTGGAGGCGGGGACTACGAGCAGTACTTC
-	TRBJ1-2	-	TRBV5-4	CASTQGGGLGYGYTF	TGTGCCAGCACCCAGGGAGGGGGTTTAGGATATGGCTACACCTTC
TRBD1	TRBJ1-2	-	TRBV7-9	CASSLDGTGFNYGYTF	TGTGCCAGCAGCCTCGACGGGACAGGTTTTAACTATGGCTACACCTTC
-	TRBJ2-2	-	TRBV14	CASSSRRDTNTGELFF	TGTGCCAGCAGCTCCCGAAGGGACACGAACACCGGGGAGCTGTTTTTT
TRBD1	TRBJ2-5	-	TRBV5-1	CASSPIYPDRAETQYF	TGCGCCAGCAGCCCGATCTACCCCGACAGGGCAGAGACCCAGTACTTC
-	TRBJ1-1	-	TRBV2	CASSESDNTYTEAFF	TGTGCCAGCAGTGAATCGGACAATACCTACACTGAAGCTTTCTTT